The clone carrying this T cell receptor (beta chain) was observed a few times. The antigen is not known. The primer mix had 60 Vbeta and 13 Jbeta primers. Measured with immunoSEQ multiplex PCR; TCRdb has only the in-frame clones, and not every one. This sample carries nearly 110,000 clones, more than 65% of them seen once, and the ten largest clones take roughly 4.2%. The data derive from a study of cytomegalovirus exposure and HLA in healthy donors. General study results and limits: Previous analysis showed most TCR beta V segments were productive about 87% or about 30% of the time.

The CDR3 has 14 amino acids. The V and J ends lost 6 bases and 4 bases respectively, with 16 bases between them. Germline V gene sequence: CDR1 MNHNY, CDR2 SVGAGI (reference sequence). V gene TRBV6-6 combines with J gene TRBJ2-7, with a weak D call TRBD2 (6 bases). The sample was PBMCs. The receptor comes from a male donor in good health and CMV-seronegative. The CDR3 loop reads CASRPSGGLYEQYF. The DNA for the CDR3 is TGTGCCAGCAGACCCTCTGGGGGACTGTACGAGCAGTACTTC.